The 29 T cell receptor beta chains reported below all come from one sample, sequenced in a study of blood T cell repertoires in COVID-19. Libraries were prepared by immunoSEQ multiplex PCR; TCRdb keeps only in-frame clonotypes and omits some of them. This sample has more than 100,000 clones; 81% occur once, and the top ten carry about 8%. The source material was peripheral blood. The origin of the receptors is a woman in her fifties or sixties with active or convalescent COVID-19.

This clone turned up a few times. The chain is built from TRBV9 and TRBJ1-6; a weak D match, TRBD1 (6 bases). Trimming took off 0 bases at V and 9 bases at J, with 10 bases between the two ends. This CDR3 region has 14 residues. Germline lookup yields CDR1 SGDLS and CDR2 YYNGEE. The CDR3 bases are TGTGCCAGCAGCGTAGGGGACATCCGTTCACCCCTCCACTTT. Encoded protein: CASSVGDIRSPLHF.

V and J are TRBV7-3 and TRBJ1-5; perhaps TRBD1 as D (6 bases). Germline CDR1 is SGHTA and CDR2 is FQGTGA. This CDR3 is built from 18 residues. Trimming left V 2 bases short and J 3 bases short, with 20 bases between. The CDR3 nucleotides are TGTGCCAGCAGCTTAGACCTACTCTTGGACAGACACAATCAGCCCCAGCATTTT. Translating gives CASSLDLLLDRHNQPQHF. The variable domain in full, completed from reference TRBV7-3 and TRBJ1-5, reads GAGVSQTPSNKVTEKGKYVELRCDPISGHTALYWYRQSLGQGPEFLIYFQGTGAADDSGLPNDRFFAVRPEGSVSTLKIQRTERGDSAVYLCASSLDLLLDRHNQPQHFGDGTRLSIL.

In this sample, this clone turned up once. The chain uses TRBV19 and TRBJ2-7; 10 nucleotides align to TRBD1. Germline V lookup: CDR1 LNHDA, CDR2 SQIVND (reference sequence). This CDR3 region has 14 residues. J gave up 4 bases and V 5 bases, and 5 bases lay outside the gene matches. Here the CDR3 reads CASSSRDRGYEQYF. The CDR3 DNA reads as TGTGCCAGTAGTTCCCGGGACAGGGGATACGAGCAGTACTTC.

The CDR3 here is CASSLRYRGRETQYF. For the CDR3, the DNA is TGTGCCAGCAGCTTAAGGTACAGGGGGCGAGAGACCCAGTACTTC. The V and J genes are TRBV7-6 and TRBJ2-5; 9 nucleotides line up with TRBD1. J gave up 4 bases and V 2 bases, and 5 bases lay outside the gene matches. From germline, CDR1 is SGHVS and CDR2 FNYEAQ. The CDR3 runs 15 residues.

The V call is TRBV7-2, the J call TRBJ2-1; no firm D call. There are 18 residues in the CDR3. Per germline, CDR1 SGHTA and CDR2 FQGNSA. Trimming took 1 base from V and 3 from J, leaving 19 bases between them. In DNA form, the CDR3 reads TGTGCCAGCAGCTTAGTTGGTGCCGAAGCCGCAAACTACAATGAGCAGTTCTTC. Protein: CASSLVGAEAANYNEQFF.

In its sample, this clone was seen a few times. The gene calls are TRBV2 and TRBJ1-4, with 10 bases identical to TRBD1. Germline CDR1 SNHLY, CDR2 FYNNEI. The V segment lost 7 bases and the J segment 8 bases; nucleotides outside the gene matches: 7. The CDR3 is 14 residues long. The CDR3 region has the DNA TGTGCCAGCAATTTCGACAGGGGGCGCGAAAAACTGTTTTTT. Protein: CASNFDRGREKLFF.

The rearrangement links TRBV5-4 to TRBJ2-1, with D possibly TRBD2 on 6 matching bases. The CDR3 loop spans 14 amino acids. V lost 0 bases and J lost 4, with 8 bases in between. From germline, CDR1 is SGHNT and CDR2 YYREEE (reference sequence). The DNA of the CDR3 is TGTGCCAGCAGCTTGGGTCGGGGGTACAATGAGCAGTTCTTC. This gives the protein CASSLGRGYNEQFF.

The chain uses TRBV3-1 (or the pseudogene TRBV3-2) and TRBJ2-1; D is unclear. V dropped 4 bases and J dropped 6 bases, with 10 bases sitting between them. The CDR3 consists of 13 residues. The germline V gene has CDR1 LGHDT and CDR2 YNNKEL (reference sequence). CDR3 in DNA: TGTGCCAGCAGCCCCGGAGTCGTCAATGAGCAGTTCTTC. Its translation: CASSPGVVNEQFF.

This rearrangement joins TRBV19 to TRBJ2-2, with D uncertain. The CDR3 loop spans 13 amino acids. Per the germline V gene, CDR1 is LNHDA and CDR2 is SQIVND (reference sequence). V lost 7 bases and J 2 bases, leaving 8 bases between the germline ends. The CDR3 loop reads CASNGGNTGELFF. CDR3 DNA: TGTGCCAGTAACGGCGGAAACACCGGGGAGCTGTTTTTT.

The DNA of the CDR3 is TGTGCCAGCAGCCAAGGGGACAGGGAAGAAAAACTGTTTTTT. Encoded protein: CASSQGDREEKLFF. The V call is TRBV4-2, the J call TRBJ1-4; 9 bases agree with TRBD1. The junction had 2 bases not matched to a gene; V was cut back by 1 base and J by 8 bases. Germline CDR1 reads LGHNA; CDR2 reads YNFKEQ. This CDR3 region has 14 residues.

This clone was seen a single time. The rearrangement joins TRBV10-3 to TRBJ1-4; 8 bases are a match to TRBD1. The junction had 7 bases not matched to a gene; V was cut back by 10 bases and J by 6 bases. CDR1 ENHRY and CDR2 SYGVKD come from the germline V gene. The CDR3 extends over 13 amino acids. The CDR3 DNA sequence: TGTGCCAGCTCACAGGGGGTGGATGAAAAACTGTTTTTT. Amino acids: CASSQGVDEKLFF.

With respect to this clone: The same CDR3 arises from other DNA sequences in this sample as well. The V call is TRBV3-1 (or the pseudogene TRBV3-2), the J call TRBJ1-1; a possible D gene is TRBD1 (6 bases). The length of the CDR3 is 14 residues. Germline CDR1 LGHDT, CDR2 YNNKEL (reference sequence). V lost 4 bases and J lost 1, with 10 bases in between. For the CDR3, the DNA is TGTGCCAGCAGCCCGTGGACAGAGAACACTGAAGCTTTCTTT. Encoded protein: CASSPWTENTEAFF.

This chain links TRBV14 with TRBJ2-3; D possibly corresponds to TRBD1 (6 bases). The V end lost 3 bases, the J end lost 4 bases, and 14 bases lay between the germline ends. The germline gives CDR1 SGHDN, CDR2 FVKESK. The CDR3 extends over 15 amino acids. The CDR3 DNA is TGTGCCAGCAGCCAGATACAGGGCAAGGCAGATACGCAGTATTTT. Amino acids: CASSQIQGKADTQYF.

The chain joins TRBV10-3 to TRBJ1-4; 7 nucleotides align to TRBD1. V was clipped by 6 bases and J by 6 bases; unmatched bases: 1. There are 12 residues in the CDR3. Germline loops: CDR1 ENHRY, CDR2 SYGVKD. The CDR3 loop reads CAISTGDEKLFF. CDR3 coding DNA: TGTGCCATCAGCACAGGGGATGAAAAACTGTTTTTT.

The chain recombines TRBV13 with TRBJ2-1, with TRBD2 identical over 8 bases. Germline V gene lookup returns CDR1 PRHDT and CDR2 FYEKMQ (reference sequence). Trimming cost V 6 bases and J 7 bases; bases outside gene matches: 11. The CDR3 contains 15 residues. This CDR3 is CASRSAGLVKNEQFF. The CDR3 DNA reads TGTGCCAGCAGATCCGCGGGACTAGTGAAAAATGAGCAGTTCTTC.

This clone has just one count. The chain recombines TRBV6-5 with TRBJ1-5, with a tentative D call TRBD1 (6 bases). The CDR3 length is 16 residues. Trimming left V 4 bases short and J 11 bases short, with 24 bases between. Per the germline V gene, CDR1 is MNHEY and CDR2 is SVGAGI. CDR3 coding DNA: TGTGCCAGCAGTTTAACAGGGAATCCAGAGGTAGGGACCCAGCATTTT. Translation gives CASSLTGNPEVGTQHF.

The chain uses TRBV19 and TRBJ1-4, with D unresolved. Per the germline V gene, CDR1 is LNHDA and CDR2 is SQIVND (reference sequence). This CDR3 contains 15 residues. V was trimmed by 6 bases and J by 0 bases, leaving 11 bases between them. CDR3: CASRVQLATNEKLFF. For the CDR3, the DNA is TGTGCCAGTAGAGTCCAACTTGCAACTAATGAAAAACTGTTTTTT.

This chain joins TRBV6-1 and TRBJ1-1, with D unresolved. V dropped 2 bases and J dropped 6 bases, with 13 bases sitting between them. This CDR3 is built from 14 residues. Germline assignment: CDR1 MNHNS and CDR2 SASEGT. DNA of the CDR3: TGTGCCAGCAGTGAAAGGTGGAGGGCTTCTGAAGCTTTCTTT. Translation gives CASSERWRASEAFF.

This chain's CDR3 is CASSLGKTGWRNTEAFF. The CDR3 DNA is TGTGCCAGCAGTTTAGGGAAGACAGGGTGGAGGAACACTGAAGCTTTCTTT. The chain couples TRBV28 to TRBJ1-1; 7 nucleotides line up with TRBD1. Germline CDR1 is MDHEN and CDR2 is SYDVKM. The CDR3 contains 17 residues. V was clipped by 2 bases and J by 1 base; unmatched bases: 10.

The chain is built from TRBV27 and TRBJ1-2; TRBD1 aligns across 11 bases. CDR1 is MNHEY, CDR2 SMNVEV, per germline (reference sequence). With V trimmed by 5 bases and J by 0 bases, 8 bases remained unmatched. This CDR3 comprises 17 residues. The CDR3 here is CASSLRTGGLTNYGYTF. The CDR3 nucleotides read TGTGCCAGCAGTCTTCGGACAGGGGGCTTAACTAACTATGGCTACACCTTC.

This sequence joins TRBV6-5 and TRBJ1-4; TRBD1 agrees at 8 bases. There are 14 residues in the CDR3. After removal of 5 bases from V and 6 bases from J, the junction contained 5 bases not matched to a gene. Germline assignment: CDR1 MNHEY and CDR2 SVGAGI. CDR3 bases: TGTGCCAGCAGTCAGACAGGGGCCGATGAAAAACTGTTTTTT. Protein sequence: CASSQTGADEKLFF.

Regarding this clone: This may be a read error, as it is one base from a much larger clone. The identical CDR3 is also encoded by other nucleotide sequences in the sample. J is TRBJ2-3 and V is TRBV6-5, with D possibly being TRBD1 (6 bases). Trimming shortened V by 6 bases and J by 8 bases, and 18 bases separated the two germline ends. In germline, CDR1 is MNHEY, CDR2 SVGAGI. This CDR3 is 14 amino acids long. The CDR3 DNA reads TGTGCCAGCAGCCGAACAGGGCCTTCACCTACGCAGTATTTT. Protein: CASSRTGPSPTQYF.

The sample holds many counts of this clone. The chain links TRBV27 to TRBJ2-7; unclear D gene. V dropped 3 bases and J dropped 0 bases, with 6 bases sitting between them. The CDR3 is made up of 13 amino acids. The germline V gene has CDR1 MNHEY and CDR2 SMNVEV (reference sequence). CDR3 DNA sequence: TGTGCCAGCAGTTTGCAGTTCTCCTACGAGCAGTACTTC. Amino acids: CASSLQFSYEQYF.

The chain uses TRBV6-2 or TRBV6-3 and TRBJ2-1; maybe TRBD2 (6 bases). Germline CDR1 reads MNHEY; CDR2 reads SVGEGT. CDR3 length equals 12 residues. V lost 4 bases to trimming and J lost 13 bases, with 14 bases between them. CDR3 DNA sequence: TGTGCCAGCAGTTGGGCCTCGGGACTTCAGTTCTTC. Translating gives CASSWASGLQFF.

This CDR3 is CATSDFRAPNTGELFF. For the CDR3, the DNA is TGTGCCACCAGTGATTTCAGGGCCCCGAACACCGGGGAGCTGTTTTTT. The chain couples TRBV24-1 to TRBJ2-2; a weak D match, TRBD1 (5 bases). CDR3 length: 16 amino acids. Germline V lookup: CDR1 KGHDR, CDR2 SFDVKD. V dropped 1 base and J dropped 0 bases, with 8 bases sitting between them.

In its sample, this clone was seen once. The chain is built from TRBV10-2 and TRBJ1-2; perhaps TRBD1 as D (6 bases). The CDR3 covers 13 residues. The V gene's germline CDR1 is WSHSY and CDR2 SAAADI. Trimming left V 2 bases short and J 2 bases short, with 6 bases between. CDR3 sequence: CASSETGNYGYTF. In DNA form, the CDR3 reads TGCGCCAGCAGTGAGACAGGGAACTATGGCTACACCTTC.

The V gene is TRBV7-3, the J gene TRBJ2-2, with no clear D. Looked up from germline, CDR1 is SGHTA and CDR2 is FQGTGA. This CDR3 spans 14 amino acids. The V end lost 8 bases, the J end lost 0 bases, and 10 bases lay between the germline ends. CDR3 DNA sequence: TGTGCCAGCCGCCGGTTGGCGAACACCGGGGAGCTGTTTTTT. Its translation: CASRRLANTGELFF.

The chain couples TRBV5-1 to TRBJ2-1; TRBD2 matches at 7 bases. In germline, CDR1 is SGHRS, CDR2 YFSETQ. The trim removed 0 bases at V and 4 bases at J, leaving 10 bases unmatched. The CDR3 loop spans 17 amino acids. The CDR3 region is CASSLDSGGSVYNEQFF. CDR3 DNA sequence: TGCGCCAGCAGCTTGGATAGTGGCGGGAGCGTTTACAATGAGCAGTTCTTC. The whole variable domain, remainder taken from reference TRBV5-1 and TRBJ2-1, is KAGVTQTPRYLIKTRGQQVTLSCSPISGHRSVSWYQQTPGQGLQFLFEYFSETQRNKGNFPGRFSGRQFSNSRSEMNVSTLELGDSALYLCASSLDSGGSVYNEQFFGPGTRLTVL.

This clone appeared a few times. As DNA, the CDR3 is TGTGCCAGCAGCGCAACGCGTACAGTAGACTATGGCTACACCTTC. Its protein is CASSATRTVDYGYTF. V is TRBV7-9 and J is TRBJ1-2; D gene unclear. CDR3 length: 15 residues. V lost 5 bases and J lost 3, with 16 bases in between. Germline values: CDR1 SEHNR, CDR2 FQNEAQ (reference sequence).